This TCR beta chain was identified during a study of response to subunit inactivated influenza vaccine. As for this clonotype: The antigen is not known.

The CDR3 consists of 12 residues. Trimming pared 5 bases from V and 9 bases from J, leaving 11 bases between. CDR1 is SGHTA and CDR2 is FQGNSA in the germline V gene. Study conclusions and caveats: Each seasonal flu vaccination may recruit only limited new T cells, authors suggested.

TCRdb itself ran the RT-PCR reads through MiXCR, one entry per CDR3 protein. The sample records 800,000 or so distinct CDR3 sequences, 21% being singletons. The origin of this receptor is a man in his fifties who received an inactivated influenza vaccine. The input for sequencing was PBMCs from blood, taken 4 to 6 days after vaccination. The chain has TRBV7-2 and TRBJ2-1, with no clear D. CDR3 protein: CASSPGPAEQFF. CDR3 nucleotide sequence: TGTGCCAGCAGCCCTGGACCGGCTGAGCAGTTCTTC.